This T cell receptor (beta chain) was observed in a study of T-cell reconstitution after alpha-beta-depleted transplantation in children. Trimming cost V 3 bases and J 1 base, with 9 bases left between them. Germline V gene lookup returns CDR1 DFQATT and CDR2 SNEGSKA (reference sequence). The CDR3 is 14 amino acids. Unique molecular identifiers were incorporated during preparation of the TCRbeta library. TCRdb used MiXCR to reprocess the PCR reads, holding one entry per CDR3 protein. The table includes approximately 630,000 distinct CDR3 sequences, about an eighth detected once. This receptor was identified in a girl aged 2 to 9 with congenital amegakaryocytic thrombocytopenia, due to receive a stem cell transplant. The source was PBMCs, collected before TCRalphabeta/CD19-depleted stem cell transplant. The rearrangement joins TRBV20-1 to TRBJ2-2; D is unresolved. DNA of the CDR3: TGCAGTGCTAGGTCCTGGGAGAACACCGGGGAGCTGTTTTTT. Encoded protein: CSARSWENTGELFF.